This is a list of T cell receptor beta chains from one sample in a study of OX40 agonist ivuxolimab in advanced cancers. Libraries were prepared by immunoSEQ multiplex PCR; TCRdb keeps only in-frame clonotypes and omits some of them. Here the sample spans about 83,000 clones, approximately 88% being singletons. Specimen: CD4+ or CD8+ T cells sorted from blood, collected in a trial of the OX40 agonist ivuxolimab. The receptors originated from an adult with an advanced solid tumor such as melanoma, head and neck, liver or kidney cancer. Each CDR3 is given with its conserved first and last residue. The D gene is left open where the match is weak. Clone size is not always given. Where it is, it says once, few, many or a class for expanded clones.

j_gene: TRBJ2-5
abundance: NA
v_gene: TRBV6-4
d_gene: TRBD2
CDR3aa: CASSDRRTSPRRGTQYF
CDR3nt: TGTGCCAGCAGTGACAGGCGGACTAGCCCCAGGAGGGGGACCCAGTACTTC

j_gene: TRBJ1-2
abundance: NA
v_gene: TRBV7-2
d_gene: NA
CDR3aa: CASSSQPGQDYGYTF
CDR3nt: TGTGCCAGCAGCTCCCAACCCGGACAAGACTATGGCTACACCTTC

j_gene: TRBJ2-7
abundance: NA
v_gene: TRBV9
d_gene: TRBD1
CDR3aa: CASSPGQGTYEQYF
CDR3nt: TGTGCCAGCAGCCCGGGACAGGGAACCTACGAGCAGTACTTC

j_gene: TRBJ1-2
abundance: NA
v_gene: TRBV27
d_gene: NA
CDR3aa: CASSFDGGLGGYTF
CDR3nt: TGTGCCAGCAGTTTCGACGGGGGTTTGGGTGGCTACACCTTC

j_gene: TRBJ1-5
abundance: NA
v_gene: TRBV19
d_gene: NA
CDR3aa: CASSIGVNQPQHF
CDR3nt: TGTGCCAGTAGTATAGGGGTCAATCAGCCCCAGCATTTT

j_gene: TRBJ2-1
abundance: NA
v_gene: TRBV28
d_gene: NA
CDR3aa: CASSARGAYNEQFF
CDR3nt: TGTGCCAGCAGTGCCAGGGGCGCCTACAATGAGCAGTTCTTC

j_gene: TRBJ1-3
abundance: NA
v_gene: TRBV2
d_gene: NA
CDR3aa: CASSGPGNTIYF
CDR3nt: TGTGCCAGCAGTGGTCCTGGAAACACCATATATTTT

j_gene: TRBJ1-1
abundance: NA
v_gene: TRBV10-3
d_gene: NA
CDR3aa: CAIGDGAAGTEAFF
CDR3nt: TGTGCCATCGGAGATGGGGCCGCTGGTACTGAAGCTTTCTTT

j_gene: TRBJ1-1
abundance: NA
v_gene: TRBV2
d_gene: TRBD1
CDR3aa: CASSDGQARSSEAFF
CDR3nt: TGTGCCAGCAGTGACGGACAGGCCAGAAGCTCTGAAGCTTTCTTT

j_gene: TRBJ2-1
abundance: NA
v_gene: TRBV29-1
d_gene: NA
CDR3aa: CSVRVDYYGDNEQFF
CDR3nt: TGCAGCGTACGGGTAGATTATTATGGGGACAATGAGCAGTTCTTC

j_gene: TRBJ2-7
abundance: many
v_gene: TRBV11-3
d_gene: NA
CDR3aa: CASSFRSYEQYF
CDR3nt: TGTGCCAGCAGCTTCCGCTCCTACGAGCAGTACTTC

j_gene: TRBJ2-5
abundance: NA
v_gene: TRBV7-9
d_gene: NA
CDR3aa: CASSLTSGLETQYF
CDR3nt: TGTGCCAGCAGCCTAACATCAGGACTGGAGACCCAGTACTTC

j_gene: TRBJ2-5
abundance: once
v_gene: TRBV11-3
d_gene: NA
CDR3aa: CASSLGDGETQYF
CDR3nt: TGTGCCAGCAGCTTGGGGGACGGAGAGACCCAGTACTTC

j_gene: TRBJ2-3
abundance: few
v_gene: TRBV5-8
d_gene: NA
CDR3aa: CASSPRANTQYF
CDR3nt: TGTGCCAGCAGCCCCAGGGCGAATACGCAGTATTTT

j_gene: TRBJ1-1
abundance: NA
v_gene: TRBV5-1
d_gene: TRBD1
CDR3aa: CASSTGTGDEAFF
CDR3nt: TGCGCCAGCAGCACCGGGACAGGGGATGAAGCTTTCTTT

j_gene: TRBJ2-1
abundance: NA
v_gene: TRBV14
d_gene: NA
CDR3aa: CASSFTQGTNEQFF
CDR3nt: TGTGCCAGCAGCTTTACCCAGGGAACGAATGAGCAGTTCTTC

j_gene: TRBJ1-1
abundance: NA
v_gene: TRBV2
d_gene: NA
CDR3aa: CASRSRGMRTGEAFF
CDR3nt: TGTGCCAGCAGATCGCGGGGGATGAGAACGGGTGAAGCTTTCTTT

j_gene: TRBJ1-5
abundance: NA
v_gene: TRBV30
d_gene: NA
CDR3aa: CAWSVNTKDQPQHF
CDR3nt: TGTGCCTGGAGTGTAAATACCAAAGATCAGCCCCAGCATTTT

j_gene: TRBJ1-2
abundance: NA
v_gene: TRBV5-5
d_gene: NA
CDR3aa: CASRLLPGDNYGYTF
CDR3nt: TGTGCCAGCAGGCTACTTCCGGGGGATAACTATGGCTACACCTTC

j_gene: TRBJ2-2
abundance: NA
v_gene: TRBV30
d_gene: NA
CDR3aa: CAWSSGFTGELFF
CDR3nt: TGTGCCTGGAGTTCAGGGTTTACCGGGGAGCTGTTTTTT

j_gene: TRBJ2-3
abundance: NA
v_gene: TRBV4-2
d_gene: NA
CDR3aa: CASSQADTQYF
CDR3nt: TGTGCCAGCAGCCAAGCAGATACGCAGTATTTT

j_gene: TRBJ1-4
abundance: few
v_gene: TRBV6-6
d_gene: NA
CDR3aa: CASIYGTGNEKLFF
CDR3nt: TGTGCCAGCATCTATGGGACGGGTAATGAAAAACTGTTTTTT

j_gene: TRBJ2-7
abundance: NA
v_gene: TRBV2
d_gene: TRBD2
CDR3aa: CASGLAGGIYEQYF
CDR3nt: TGTGCCAGCGGACTAGCGGGGGGGATCTACGAGCAGTACTTC

j_gene: TRBJ2-5
abundance: NA
v_gene: TRBV11-3
d_gene: TRBD2
CDR3aa: CASSWGLAKETQYF
CDR3nt: TGTGCCAGCAGCTGGGGACTAGCTAAAGAGACCCAGTACTTC

j_gene: TRBJ1-5
abundance: NA
v_gene: TRBV11-2
d_gene: NA
CDR3aa: CASSSGGNQPQHF
CDR3nt: TGTGCCAGCAGCTCGGGGGGAAATCAGCCCCAGCATTTT

j_gene: TRBJ2-6
abundance: NA
v_gene: TRBV9
d_gene: NA
CDR3aa: CASSAHLLEAGANVLTF
CDR3nt: TGTGCCAGCAGCGCCCACTTACTGGAGGCTGGGGCCAACGTCCTGACTTTC

j_gene: TRBJ2-7
abundance: NA
v_gene: TRBV19
d_gene: TRBD1
CDR3aa: CASSPGGRGTYEQYF
CDR3nt: TGTGCCAGTAGTCCAGGTGGCAGGGGGACCTACGAGCAGTACTTC

j_gene: TRBJ1-1
abundance: NA
v_gene: TRBV5-1
d_gene: TRBD1
CDR3aa: CASSRTGGRTEAFF
CDR3nt: TGCGCCAGCAGCAGGACAGGGGGAAGGACTGAAGCTTTCTTT

j_gene: TRBJ2-7
abundance: NA
v_gene: TRBV7-9
d_gene: NA
CDR3aa: CASRPWSSPTYEQYF
CDR3nt: TGTGCCAGCAGACCTTGGTCATCCCCGACCTACGAGCAGTACTTC

j_gene: TRBJ1-2
abundance: NA
v_gene: TRBV6-4
d_gene: NA
CDR3aa: CASSDRGLGYGYTF
CDR3nt: TGTGCCAGCAGTGACCGGGGGCTCGGCTATGGCTACACCTTC

j_gene: TRBJ1-1
abundance: many
v_gene: TRBV18
d_gene: NA
CDR3aa: CASSREHLNTEAFF
CDR3nt: TGTGCCAGCTCAAGGGAACACCTGAACACTGAAGCTTTCTTT

j_gene: TRBJ2-5
abundance: NA
v_gene: TRBV30
d_gene: NA
CDR3aa: CAWSEGGETQYF
CDR3nt: TGTGCCTGGAGTGAAGGGGGAGAGACCCAGTACTTC

j_gene: TRBJ1-6
abundance: NA
v_gene: TRBV30
d_gene: TRBD1
CDR3aa: CAGITGGRGSPLHF
CDR3nt: TGTGCCGGGATTACAGGGGGGAGAGGTTCACCCCTCCACTTT

j_gene: TRBJ1-4
abundance: few
v_gene: TRBV13
d_gene: TRBD1
CDR3aa: CASSLRTGKGEKLFF
CDR3nt: TGTGCCAGCAGCCTCCGGACAGGGAAGGGTGAAAAACTGTTTTTT

j_gene: TRBJ2-7
abundance: NA
v_gene: TRBV7-8
d_gene: NA
CDR3aa: CASSPRTAYYEQYF
CDR3nt: TGTGCCAGCAGCCCTCGGACGGCTTACTACGAGCAGTACTTC

j_gene: TRBJ2-7
abundance: NA
v_gene: TRBV5-5
d_gene: TRBD2
CDR3aa: CASSPLASGRPSSYEQYF
CDR3nt: TGTGCCAGCAGCCCGTTGGCTAGCGGGAGGCCCAGCTCCTACGAGCAGTACTTC

j_gene: TRBJ2-7
abundance: once
v_gene: TRBV13
d_gene: NA
CDR3aa: CASSLNPYEQYF
CDR3nt: TGTGCCAGCAGCTTAAACCCCTACGAGCAGTACTTC

j_gene: TRBJ2-1
abundance: NA
v_gene: TRBV2
d_gene: TRBD1
CDR3aa: CASRDRSSSYNEQFF
CDR3nt: TGTGCCAGCAGGGACAGGTCTAGCTCCTACAATGAGCAGTTCTTC

j_gene: TRBJ1-4
abundance: NA
v_gene: TRBV6-4
d_gene: NA
CDR3aa: CASSEDVGEKLFF
CDR3nt: TGTGCCAGCAGTGAGGACGTTGGAGAAAAACTGTTTTTT

j_gene: TRBJ2-1
abundance: NA
v_gene: TRBV11-2
d_gene: TRBD1
CDR3aa: CASSLGVRGTGDEQFF
CDR3nt: TGTGCCAGCAGCTTAGGGGTTAGGGGGACAGGGGATGAGCAGTTCTTC

j_gene: TRBJ2-7
abundance: NA
v_gene: TRBV27
d_gene: NA
CDR3aa: CASSSELTGYEQYF
CDR3nt: TGTGCCAGCAGTTCGGAATTAACGGGTTACGAGCAGTACTTC

j_gene: TRBJ1-6
abundance: NA
v_gene: TRBV9
d_gene: NA
CDR3aa: CASSVLVGNNSPLHF
CDR3nt: TGTGCCAGCAGCGTTTTGGTGGGGAATAATTCACCCCTCCACTTT

j_gene: TRBJ2-1
abundance: few
v_gene: TRBV6-5
d_gene: NA
CDR3aa: CASSYPWGSEQFF
CDR3nt: TGTGCCAGCAGTTACCCGTGGGGGAGTGAGCAGTTCTTC

j_gene: TRBJ2-3
abundance: few
v_gene: TRBV28
d_gene: NA
CDR3aa: CASRPRARVVDTQYF
CDR3nt: TGTGCCAGCAGGCCCCGGGCGAGGGTGGTCGATACGCAGTATTTT

j_gene: TRBJ1-5
abundance: few
v_gene: TRBV18
d_gene: NA
CDR3aa: CASSPSGDNQPQHF
CDR3nt: TGTGCCAGCTCACCAAGCGGGGACAATCAGCCCCAGCATTTT

j_gene: TRBJ1-2
abundance: once
v_gene: TRBV5-6
d_gene: NA
CDR3aa: CASSPRGGLREGYTF
CDR3nt: TGTGCCAGCAGCCCTCGGGGGGGCCTTAGGGAGGGCTACACCTTC

j_gene: TRBJ1-4
abundance: NA
v_gene: TRBV6-6
d_gene: NA
CDR3aa: CAIKSETNEKLFF
CDR3nt: TGTGCCATTAAAAGCGAGACTAATGAAAAACTGTTTTTT

j_gene: TRBJ1-2
abundance: NA
v_gene: TRBV7-3
d_gene: NA
CDR3aa: CASSLMQGQTGYTF
CDR3nt: TGTGCCAGCAGCTTAATGCAGGGGCAAACTGGCTACACCTTC

j_gene: TRBJ2-1
abundance: NA
v_gene: TRBV18
d_gene: TRBD1
CDR3aa: CASSPPVGDRAYNEQFF
CDR3nt: TGTGCCAGCTCACCACCGGTTGGGGACAGGGCATACAATGAGCAGTTCTTC

j_gene: TRBJ2-2
abundance: NA
v_gene: TRBV5-1
d_gene: NA
CDR3aa: CASSLKGGTTGELFF
CDR3nt: TGCGCCAGCAGCTTGAAGGGGGGTACCACCGGGGAGCTGTTTTTT

j_gene: TRBJ2-7
abundance: NA
v_gene: TRBV2
d_gene: TRBD1
CDR3aa: CASSVDSSGQVIFHEQYF
CDR3nt: TGTGCCAGCAGTGTCGATTCCTCCGGACAGGTTATTTTCCACGAGCAGTACTTC

j_gene: TRBJ1-2
abundance: NA
v_gene: TRBV7-2
d_gene: NA
CDR3aa: CASSAGTAPRYGYTF
CDR3nt: TGTGCCAGCAGCGCCGGGACCGCTCCTCGCTATGGCTACACCTTC

j_gene: TRBJ1-3
abundance: NA
v_gene: TRBV28
d_gene: NA
CDR3aa: CATTIPGNTIYF
CDR3nt: TGTGCCACGACAATCCCGGGAAACACCATATATTTT

j_gene: TRBJ2-1
abundance: once
v_gene: TRBV27
d_gene: TRBD2
CDR3aa: CASSLAGVGGNEQFF
CDR3nt: TGTGCCAGCAGTCTAGCGGGAGTTGGGGGAAATGAGCAGTTCTTC

j_gene: TRBJ2-1
abundance: few
v_gene: TRBV9
d_gene: TRBD2
CDR3aa: CASSIYGTGTNFGNEQFF
CDR3nt: TGTGCCAGCAGTATTTATGGGACCGGGACTAATTTCGGCAATGAGCAGTTCTTC

j_gene: TRBJ1-1
abundance: NA
v_gene: TRBV6-6
d_gene: NA
CDR3aa: CASRQWGEAFF
CDR3nt: TGTGCCAGCAGACAGTGGGGGGAAGCTTTCTTT

j_gene: TRBJ2-1
abundance: NA
v_gene: TRBV5-1
d_gene: TRBD1
CDR3aa: CASSLAGTGSSEQFF
CDR3nt: TGCGCCAGCAGCTTGGCCGGGACAGGGTCGAGTGAGCAGTTCTTC